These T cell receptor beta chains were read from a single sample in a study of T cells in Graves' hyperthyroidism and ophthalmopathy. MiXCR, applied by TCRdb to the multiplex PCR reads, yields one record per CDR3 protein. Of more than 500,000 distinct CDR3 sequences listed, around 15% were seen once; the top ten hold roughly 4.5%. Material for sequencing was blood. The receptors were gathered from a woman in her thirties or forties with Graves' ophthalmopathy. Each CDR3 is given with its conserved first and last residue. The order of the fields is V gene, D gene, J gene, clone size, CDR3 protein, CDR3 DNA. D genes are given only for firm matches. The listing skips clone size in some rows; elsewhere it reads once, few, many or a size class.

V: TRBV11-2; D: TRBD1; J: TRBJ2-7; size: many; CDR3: CASSLDLGQGSAYEQYF; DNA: TGTGCCAGCAGCTTAGATCTGGGACAGGGGAGTGCGTACGAGCAGTACTTC
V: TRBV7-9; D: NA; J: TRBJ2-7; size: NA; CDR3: CAATRLSSYEQYF; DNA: TGTGCCGCGACCAGGTTGAGCTCCTACGAGCAGTACTTC
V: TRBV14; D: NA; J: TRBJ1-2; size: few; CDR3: CASSQPTGSGGYTF; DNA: TGTGCCAGCAGCCAACCCACAGGTAGTGGAGGCTACACCTTC
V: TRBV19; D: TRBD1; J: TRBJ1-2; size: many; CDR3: CASRVGAGGYGYTF; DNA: TGTGCCAGTAGAGTGGGGGCAGGGGGCTATGGCTACACCTTC
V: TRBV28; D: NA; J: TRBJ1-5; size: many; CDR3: CASSGRQTFGGAQHF; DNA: TGTGCCAGCAGTGGCAGACAGACCTTTGGGGGAGCCCAGCATTTT
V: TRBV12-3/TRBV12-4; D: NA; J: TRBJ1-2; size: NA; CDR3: CASSPPPGMVGYTF; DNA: TGTGCCAGCAGTCCCCCGCCAGGGATGGTCGGCTACACCTTC
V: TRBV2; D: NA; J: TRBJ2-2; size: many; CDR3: CASSLGLGNTGELFF; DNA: TGTGCCAGCAGTCTTGGGCTGGGGAACACCGGGGAGCTGTTTTTT
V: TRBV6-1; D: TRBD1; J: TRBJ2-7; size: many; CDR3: CASIETGVSYEQYF; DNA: TGTGCCAGTATTGAGACAGGGGTTTCCTACGAGCAGTACTTC
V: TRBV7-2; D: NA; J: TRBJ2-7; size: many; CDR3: CASSPGNLREQYF; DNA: TGTGCCAGCAGCCCGGGTAATCTACGCGAGCAGTACTTC
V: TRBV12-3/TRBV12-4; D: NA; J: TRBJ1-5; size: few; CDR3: CASMTVGQPQHF; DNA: TGTGCCAGCATGACGGTGGGTCAGCCCCAGCATTTT
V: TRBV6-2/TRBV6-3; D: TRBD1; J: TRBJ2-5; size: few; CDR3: CASNDPHSGTGESETQYF; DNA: TGTGCCAGCAACGACCCCCACTCCGGGACAGGGGAGTCGGAGACCCAGTACTTC
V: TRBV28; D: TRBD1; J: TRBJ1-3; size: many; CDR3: CASSYDRGPGNTIYF; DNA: TGTGCCAGCAGTTACGACAGGGGGCCTGGAAACACCATATATTTT
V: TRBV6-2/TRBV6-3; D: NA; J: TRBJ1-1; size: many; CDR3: CASSYSPGLSPQAEAFF; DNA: TGTGCCAGCAGTTACTCGCCGGGGCTCAGCCCCCAGGCTGAAGCTTTCTTT
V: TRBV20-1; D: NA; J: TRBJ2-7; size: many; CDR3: CSASPSRGSYDEQYF; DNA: TGCAGTGCTAGCCCGAGCCGGGGGTCGTACGACGAGCAGTACTTC
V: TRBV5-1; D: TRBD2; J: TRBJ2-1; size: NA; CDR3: CASTSGTSGSTPNEQFF; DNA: TGCGCCAGCACATCCGGGACTAGCGGGTCCACCCCCAATGAGCAGTTCTTC
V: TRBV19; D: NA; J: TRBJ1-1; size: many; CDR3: CASKASGIGNTEAFF; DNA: TGTGCCAGTAAGGCCTCGGGGATAGGGAACACTGAAGCTTTCTTT
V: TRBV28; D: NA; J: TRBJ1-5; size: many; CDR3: CASSLNPPSYSNQPQHF; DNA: TGTGCCAGCAGTTTAAATCCTCCCAGTTATAGCAATCAGCCCCAGCATTTT